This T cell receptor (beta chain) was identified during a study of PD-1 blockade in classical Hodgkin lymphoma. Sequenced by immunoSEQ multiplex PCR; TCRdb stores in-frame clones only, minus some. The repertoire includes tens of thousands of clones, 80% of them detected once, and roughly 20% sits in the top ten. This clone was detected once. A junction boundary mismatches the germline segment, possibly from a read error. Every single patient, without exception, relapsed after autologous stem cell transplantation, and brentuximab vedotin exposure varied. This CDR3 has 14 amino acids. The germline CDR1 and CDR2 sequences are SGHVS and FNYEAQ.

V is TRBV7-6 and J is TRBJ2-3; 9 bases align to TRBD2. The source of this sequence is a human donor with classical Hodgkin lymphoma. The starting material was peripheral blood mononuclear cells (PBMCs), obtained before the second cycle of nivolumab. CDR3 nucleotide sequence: TGTGCCAGCAGCCTAGCGGGAACCACAGATACGCAGTATTTT. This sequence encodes CASSLAGTTDTQYF.